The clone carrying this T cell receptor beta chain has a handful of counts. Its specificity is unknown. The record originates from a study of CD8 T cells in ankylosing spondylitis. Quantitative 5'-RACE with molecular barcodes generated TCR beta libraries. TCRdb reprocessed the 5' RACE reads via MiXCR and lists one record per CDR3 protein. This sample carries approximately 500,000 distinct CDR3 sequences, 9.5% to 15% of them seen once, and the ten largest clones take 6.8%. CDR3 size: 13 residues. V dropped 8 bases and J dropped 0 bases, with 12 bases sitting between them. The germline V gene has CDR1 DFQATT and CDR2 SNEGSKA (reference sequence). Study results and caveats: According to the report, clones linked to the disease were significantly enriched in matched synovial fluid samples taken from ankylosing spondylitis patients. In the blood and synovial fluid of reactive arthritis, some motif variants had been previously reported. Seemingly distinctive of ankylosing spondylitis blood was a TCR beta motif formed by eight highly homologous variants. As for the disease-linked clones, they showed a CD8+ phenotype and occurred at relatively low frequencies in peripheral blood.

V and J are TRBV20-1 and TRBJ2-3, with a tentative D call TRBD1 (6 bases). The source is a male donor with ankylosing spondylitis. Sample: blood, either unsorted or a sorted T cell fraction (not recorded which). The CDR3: CSPEGESTDTQYF. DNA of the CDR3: TGCAGTCCTGAGGGGGAGAGCACAGATACGCAGTATTTT.